This T cell receptor beta chain was observed in a study of blood T cell repertoires in COVID-19. Study-wide background: Specimens from acute and convalescent COVID-19 originated in the United States, Italy and Spain. T cells, B-cell-depleted T cells, or PBMCs provided the cDNA or gDNA that served as material.

The sample holds a few counts of this clone. In the authors' workflow: Reference gene primer amplification gave estimated nucleated cell counts. Clones were sequenced by immunoSEQ multiplex PCR, and TCRdb holds only the in-frame ones, with some missing. V and J calls and clone size are as listed in that table; D and trimming were resolved from the DNA. The table shows 100,000 or so clones, with about nine tenths occurring only once. Trimming stripped 3 bases from V and 0 bases from J, with 5 bases between. This CDR3 has 13 residues. CDR1 is SGHTA, CDR2 FQGNSA, per germline. J is TRBJ1-2 and V is TRBV7-2; D unclear. Input material: peripheral blood. The sequence was collected from a man in his fifties or sixties with acute or convalescent COVID-19. CDR3 DNA: TGTGCCAGCAGCTTTACAACTAACTATGGCTACACCTTC. This sequence encodes CASSFTTNYGYTF.